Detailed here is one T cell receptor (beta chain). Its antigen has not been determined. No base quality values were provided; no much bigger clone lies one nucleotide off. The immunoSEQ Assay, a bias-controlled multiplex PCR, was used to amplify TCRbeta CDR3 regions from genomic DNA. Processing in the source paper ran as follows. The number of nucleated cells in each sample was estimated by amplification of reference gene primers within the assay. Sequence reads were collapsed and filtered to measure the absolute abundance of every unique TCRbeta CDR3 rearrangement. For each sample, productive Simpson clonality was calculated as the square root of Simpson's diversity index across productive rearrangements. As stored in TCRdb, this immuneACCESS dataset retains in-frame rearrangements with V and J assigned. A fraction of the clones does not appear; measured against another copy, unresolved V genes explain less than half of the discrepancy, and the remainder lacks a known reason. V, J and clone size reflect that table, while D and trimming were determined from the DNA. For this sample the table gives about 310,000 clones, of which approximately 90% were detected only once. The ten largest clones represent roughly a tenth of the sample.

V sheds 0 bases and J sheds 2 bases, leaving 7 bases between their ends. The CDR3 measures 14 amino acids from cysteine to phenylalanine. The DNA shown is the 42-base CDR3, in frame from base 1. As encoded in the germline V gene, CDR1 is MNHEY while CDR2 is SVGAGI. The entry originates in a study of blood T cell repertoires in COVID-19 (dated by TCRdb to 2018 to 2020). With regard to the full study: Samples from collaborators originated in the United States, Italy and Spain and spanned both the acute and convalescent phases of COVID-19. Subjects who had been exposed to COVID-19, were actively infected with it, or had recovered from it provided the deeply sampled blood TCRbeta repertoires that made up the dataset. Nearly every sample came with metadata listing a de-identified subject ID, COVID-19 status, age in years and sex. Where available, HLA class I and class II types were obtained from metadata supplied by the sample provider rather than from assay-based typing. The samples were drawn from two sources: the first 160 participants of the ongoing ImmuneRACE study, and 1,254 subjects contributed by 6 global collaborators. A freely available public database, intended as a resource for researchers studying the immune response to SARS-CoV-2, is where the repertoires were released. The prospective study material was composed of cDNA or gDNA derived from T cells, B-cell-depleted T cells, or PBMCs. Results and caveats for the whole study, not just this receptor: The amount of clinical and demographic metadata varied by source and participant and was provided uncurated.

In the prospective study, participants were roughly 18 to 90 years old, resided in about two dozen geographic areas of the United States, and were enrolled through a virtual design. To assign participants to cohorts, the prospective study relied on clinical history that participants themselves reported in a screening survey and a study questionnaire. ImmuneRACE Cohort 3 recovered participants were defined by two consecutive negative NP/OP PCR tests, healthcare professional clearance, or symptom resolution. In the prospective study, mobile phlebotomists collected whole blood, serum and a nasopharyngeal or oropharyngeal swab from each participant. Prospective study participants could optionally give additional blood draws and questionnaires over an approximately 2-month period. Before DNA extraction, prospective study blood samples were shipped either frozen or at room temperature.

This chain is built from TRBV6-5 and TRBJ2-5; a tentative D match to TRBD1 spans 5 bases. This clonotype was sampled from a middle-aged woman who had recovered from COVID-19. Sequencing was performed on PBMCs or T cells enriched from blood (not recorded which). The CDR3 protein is CASSYSTEQETQYF. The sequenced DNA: TGTGCCAGCAGTTACTCGACAGAACAAGAGACCCAGTACTTC.